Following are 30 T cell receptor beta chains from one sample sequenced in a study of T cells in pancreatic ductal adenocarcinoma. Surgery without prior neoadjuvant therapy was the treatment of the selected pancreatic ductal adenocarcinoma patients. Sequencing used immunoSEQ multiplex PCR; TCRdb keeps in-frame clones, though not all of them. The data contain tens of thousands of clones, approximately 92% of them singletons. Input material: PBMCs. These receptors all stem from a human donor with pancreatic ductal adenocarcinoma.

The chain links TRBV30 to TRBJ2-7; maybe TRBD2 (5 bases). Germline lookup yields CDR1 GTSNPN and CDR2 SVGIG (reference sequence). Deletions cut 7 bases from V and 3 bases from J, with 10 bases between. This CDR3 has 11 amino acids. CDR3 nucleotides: TGTGCCTCGGGAACCAACTACGAGCAGTACTTC. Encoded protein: CASGTNYEQYF. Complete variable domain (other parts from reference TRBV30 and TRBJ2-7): SQTIHQWPATLVQPVGSPLSLECTVEGTSNPNLYWYRQAAGRGLQLLFYSVGIGQISSEVPQNLSASRPQDRQFILSSKKLLLSDSGFYLCASGTNYEQYFGPGTRLTVT.

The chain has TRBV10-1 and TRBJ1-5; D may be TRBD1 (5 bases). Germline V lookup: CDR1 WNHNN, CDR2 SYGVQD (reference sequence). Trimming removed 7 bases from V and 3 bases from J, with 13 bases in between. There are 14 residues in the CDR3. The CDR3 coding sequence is TGCGCCAGCACCTGTATGGGGCCCAATCAGCCCCAGCATTTT. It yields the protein CASTCMGPNQPQHF.

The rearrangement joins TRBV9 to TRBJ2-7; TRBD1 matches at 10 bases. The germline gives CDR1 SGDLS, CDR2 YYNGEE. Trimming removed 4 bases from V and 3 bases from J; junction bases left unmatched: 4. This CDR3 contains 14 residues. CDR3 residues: CASSPRDRGYEQYF. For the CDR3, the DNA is TGTGCCAGCAGCCCTCGGGACAGGGGCTACGAGCAGTACTTC.

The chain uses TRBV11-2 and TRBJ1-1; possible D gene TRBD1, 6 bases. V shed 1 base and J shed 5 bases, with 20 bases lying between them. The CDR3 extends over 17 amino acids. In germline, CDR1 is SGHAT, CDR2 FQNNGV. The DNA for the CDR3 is TGTGCCAGCAGCTTAGCCAGATTTCCGGGGGCAGAGACTGAAGCTTTCTTT. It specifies CASSLARFPGAETEAFF.

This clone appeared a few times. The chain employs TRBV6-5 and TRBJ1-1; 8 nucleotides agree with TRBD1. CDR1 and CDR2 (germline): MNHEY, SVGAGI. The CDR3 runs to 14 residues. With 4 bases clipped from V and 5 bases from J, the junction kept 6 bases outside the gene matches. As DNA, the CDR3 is TGTGCCAGCAGTTCTTGGACAGGGTTAACTGAAGCTTTCTTT. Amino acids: CASSSWTGLTEAFF.

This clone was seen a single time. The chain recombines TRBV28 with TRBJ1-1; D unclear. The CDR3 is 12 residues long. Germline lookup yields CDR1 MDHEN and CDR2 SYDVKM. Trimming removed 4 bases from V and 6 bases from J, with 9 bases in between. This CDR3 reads CASSSRVPEAFF. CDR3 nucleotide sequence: TGTGCCAGCAGTTCCCGGGTCCCTGAAGCTTTCTTT.

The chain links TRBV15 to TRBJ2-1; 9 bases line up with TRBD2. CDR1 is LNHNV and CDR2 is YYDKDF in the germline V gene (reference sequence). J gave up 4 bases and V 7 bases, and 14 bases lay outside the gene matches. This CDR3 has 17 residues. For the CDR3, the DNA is TGTGCCACCACCGGACCTTTGGGGCTAGCGGGATACAATGAGCAGTTCTTC. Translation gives CATTGPLGLAGYNEQFF.

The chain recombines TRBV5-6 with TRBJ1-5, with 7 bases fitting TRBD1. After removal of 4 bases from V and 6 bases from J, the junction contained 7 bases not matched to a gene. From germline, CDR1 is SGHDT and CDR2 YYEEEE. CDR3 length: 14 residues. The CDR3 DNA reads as TGTGCCAGCAGCCGGGGAACAGGGGCTCAGCCCCAGCATTTT. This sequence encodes CASSRGTGAQPQHF.

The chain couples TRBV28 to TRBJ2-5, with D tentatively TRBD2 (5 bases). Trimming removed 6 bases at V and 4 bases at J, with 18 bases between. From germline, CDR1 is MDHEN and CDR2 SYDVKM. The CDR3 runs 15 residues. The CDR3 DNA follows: TGTGCCAGCAGCCCCGGGCCACTAGTTGGAGAGACCCAGTACTTC. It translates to CASSPGPLVGETQYF.

CDR3 loop: CASSVGGLASTGELFF. The CDR3 DNA reads TGTGCCAGCAGCGTAGGGGGACTAGCGAGCACCGGGGAGCTGTTTTTT. V gene TRBV9 combines with J gene TRBJ2-2, with 10 bases aligning to TRBD2. This CDR3 is built from 16 residues. The J segment lost 4 bases and the V segment lost 0 bases, leaving 3 bases of the junction unmatched. The germline V gene encodes CDR1 SGDLS and CDR2 YYNGEE.

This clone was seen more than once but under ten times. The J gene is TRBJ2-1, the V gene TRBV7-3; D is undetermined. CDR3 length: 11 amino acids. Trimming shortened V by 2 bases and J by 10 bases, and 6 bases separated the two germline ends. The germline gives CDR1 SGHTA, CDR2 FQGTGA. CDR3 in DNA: TGTGCCAGCAGCTTAGGCACCGAGCAGTTCTTC. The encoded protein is CASSLGTEQFF. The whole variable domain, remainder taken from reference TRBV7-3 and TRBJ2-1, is GAGVSQTPSNKVTEKGKYVELRCDPISGHTALYWYRQSLGQGPEFLIYFQGTGAADDSGLPNDRFFAVRPEGSVSTLKIQRTERGDSAVYLCASSLGTEQFFGPGTRLTVL.

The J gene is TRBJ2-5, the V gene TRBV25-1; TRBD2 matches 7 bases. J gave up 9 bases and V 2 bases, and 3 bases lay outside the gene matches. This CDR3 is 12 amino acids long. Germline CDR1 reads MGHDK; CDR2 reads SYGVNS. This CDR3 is CASSEIRGAQYF. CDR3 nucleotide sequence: TGTGCCAGCAGTGAAATTCGGGGGGCCCAGTACTTC.

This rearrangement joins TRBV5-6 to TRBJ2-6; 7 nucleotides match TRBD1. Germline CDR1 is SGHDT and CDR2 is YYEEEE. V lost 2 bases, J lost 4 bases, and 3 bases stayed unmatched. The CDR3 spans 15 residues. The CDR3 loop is CASSFDRAGANVLTF. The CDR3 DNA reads TGTGCCAGCAGCTTTGACAGGGCCGGGGCCAACGTCCTGACTTTC.

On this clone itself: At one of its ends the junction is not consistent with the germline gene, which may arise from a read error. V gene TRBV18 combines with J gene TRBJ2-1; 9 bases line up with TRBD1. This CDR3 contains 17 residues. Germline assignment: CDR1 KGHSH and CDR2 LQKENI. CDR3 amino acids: CASSPRLNRGLVNEQFF. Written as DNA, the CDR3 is TGTGCCAGCTCTCCACGTCTAAACAGGGGGCTTGTCAATGAGCAGTTCTTC.

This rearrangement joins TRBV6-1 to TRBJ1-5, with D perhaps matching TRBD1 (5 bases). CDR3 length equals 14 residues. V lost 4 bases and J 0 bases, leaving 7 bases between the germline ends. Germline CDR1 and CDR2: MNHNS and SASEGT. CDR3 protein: CASSGGYSNQPQHF. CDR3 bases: TGTGCCAGCAGTGGGGGGTATAGCAATCAGCCCCAGCATTTT.

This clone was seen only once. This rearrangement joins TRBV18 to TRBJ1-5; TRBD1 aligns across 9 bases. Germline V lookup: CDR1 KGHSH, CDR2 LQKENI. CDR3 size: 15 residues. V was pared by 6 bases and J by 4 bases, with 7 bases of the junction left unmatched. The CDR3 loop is CASSPGTGSNQPQHF. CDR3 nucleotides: TGTGCCAGCTCTCCCGGGACAGGGTCTAATCAGCCCCAGCATTTT. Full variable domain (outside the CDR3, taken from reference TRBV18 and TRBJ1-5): NAGVMQNPRHLVRRRGQEARLRCSPMKGHSHVYWYRQLPEEGLKFMVYLQKENIIDESGMPKERFSAEFPKEGPSILRIQQVVRGDSAAYFCASSPGTGSNQPQHFGDGTRLSIL.

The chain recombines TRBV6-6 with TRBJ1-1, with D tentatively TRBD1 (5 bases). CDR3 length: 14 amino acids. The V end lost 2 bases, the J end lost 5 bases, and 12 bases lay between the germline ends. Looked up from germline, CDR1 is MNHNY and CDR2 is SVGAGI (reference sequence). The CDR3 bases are TGTGCCAGCAGTTACGGGGGTGGAAGAACTGAAGCTTTCTTT. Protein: CASSYGGGRTEAFF.

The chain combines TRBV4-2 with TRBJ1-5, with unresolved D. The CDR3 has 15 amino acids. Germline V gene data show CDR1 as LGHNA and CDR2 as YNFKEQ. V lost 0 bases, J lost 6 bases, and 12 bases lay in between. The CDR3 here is CASSQDGWGSQPQHF. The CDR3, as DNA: TGTGCCAGCAGCCAAGATGGTTGGGGAAGTCAGCCCCAGCATTTT.

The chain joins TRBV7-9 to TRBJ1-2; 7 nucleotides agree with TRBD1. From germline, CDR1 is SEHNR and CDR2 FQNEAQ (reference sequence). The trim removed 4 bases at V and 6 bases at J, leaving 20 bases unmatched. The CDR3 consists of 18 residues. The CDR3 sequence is CASSSTGIIQTFQNGYTF. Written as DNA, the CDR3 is TGTGCCAGCAGCTCGACAGGGATAATACAAACTTTTCAGAATGGCTACACCTTC.

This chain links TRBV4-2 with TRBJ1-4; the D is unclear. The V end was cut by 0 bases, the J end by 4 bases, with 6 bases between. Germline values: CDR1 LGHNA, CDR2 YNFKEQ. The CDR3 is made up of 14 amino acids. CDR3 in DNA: TGTGCCAGCAGCCAAGACGTGGTTAATGAAAAACTGTTTTTT. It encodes CASSQDVVNEKLFF.

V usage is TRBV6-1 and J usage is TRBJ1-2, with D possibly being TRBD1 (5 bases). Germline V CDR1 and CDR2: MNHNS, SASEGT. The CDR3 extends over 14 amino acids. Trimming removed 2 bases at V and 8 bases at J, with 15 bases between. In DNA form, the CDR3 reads TGTGCCAGCAGTGAAATTGCGGACGGGGACGGCTACACCTTC. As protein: CASSEIADGDGYTF.

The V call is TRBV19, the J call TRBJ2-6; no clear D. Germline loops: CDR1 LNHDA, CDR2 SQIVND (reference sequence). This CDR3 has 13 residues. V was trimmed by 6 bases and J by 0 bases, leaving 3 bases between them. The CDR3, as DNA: TGTGCCAGTAGAAGCTCTGGGGCCAACGTCCTGACTTTC. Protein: CASRSSGANVLTF.

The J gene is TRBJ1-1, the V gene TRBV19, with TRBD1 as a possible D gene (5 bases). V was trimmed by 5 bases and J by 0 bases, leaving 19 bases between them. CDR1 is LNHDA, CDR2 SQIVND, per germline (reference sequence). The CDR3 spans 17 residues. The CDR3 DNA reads TGTGCCAGTAGTCCCCTCCCGGGACGGATGATGAACACTGAAGCTTTCTTT. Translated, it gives CASSPLPGRMMNTEAFF.

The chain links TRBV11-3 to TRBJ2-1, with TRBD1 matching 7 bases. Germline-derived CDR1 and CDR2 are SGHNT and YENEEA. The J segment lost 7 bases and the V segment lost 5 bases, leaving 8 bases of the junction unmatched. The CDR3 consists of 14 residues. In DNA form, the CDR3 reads TGTGCCAGCAGCCCCAACCCGGGACAGAATGAGCAGTTCTTC. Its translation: CASSPNPGQNEQFF.

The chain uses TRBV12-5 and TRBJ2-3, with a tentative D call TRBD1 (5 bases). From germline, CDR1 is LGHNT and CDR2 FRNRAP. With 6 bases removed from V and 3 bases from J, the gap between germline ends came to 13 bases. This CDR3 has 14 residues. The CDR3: CASGPPSGTDTQYF. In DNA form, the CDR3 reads TGTGCTAGTGGCCCACCTTCAGGGACAGATACGCAGTATTTT.

CDR3 DNA: TGTGCCAGCAGTTTGGAGGGGAGTGGTTCCTACGAGCAGTACTTC. This sequence encodes CASSLEGSGSYEQYF. V usage is TRBV28 and J usage is TRBJ2-7; D might be TRBD2 (6 bases). This CDR3 spans 15 amino acids. The germline V and J ends were trimmed by 3 bases and 1 base, with 13 bases remaining between them. Germline CDR1 and CDR2: MDHEN and SYDVKM.

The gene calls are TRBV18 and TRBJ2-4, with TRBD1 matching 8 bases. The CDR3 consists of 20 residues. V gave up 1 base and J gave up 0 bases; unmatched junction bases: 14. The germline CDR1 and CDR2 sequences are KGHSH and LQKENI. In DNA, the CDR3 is TGTGCCAGCTCACCACTGGCAGGGGGCGCGGGGCCCCTAGCCAAAAACATTCAGTACTTC. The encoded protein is CASSPLAGGAGPLAKNIQYF.

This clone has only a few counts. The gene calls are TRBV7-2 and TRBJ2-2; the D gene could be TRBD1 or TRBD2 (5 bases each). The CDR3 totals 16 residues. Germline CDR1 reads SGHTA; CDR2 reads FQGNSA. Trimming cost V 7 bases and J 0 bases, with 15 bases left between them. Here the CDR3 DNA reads TGTGCCAGCACTTCCTCGGGGCCTTCGAACACCGGGGAGCTGTTTTTT. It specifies CASTSSGPSNTGELFF.

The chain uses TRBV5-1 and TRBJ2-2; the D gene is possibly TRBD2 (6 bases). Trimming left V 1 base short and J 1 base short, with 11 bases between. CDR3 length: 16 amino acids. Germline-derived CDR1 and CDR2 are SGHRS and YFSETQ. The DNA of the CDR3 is TGCGCCAGCAGCTTGACGCGGGGAATGAACACCGGGGAGCTGTTTTTT. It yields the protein CASSLTRGMNTGELFF.

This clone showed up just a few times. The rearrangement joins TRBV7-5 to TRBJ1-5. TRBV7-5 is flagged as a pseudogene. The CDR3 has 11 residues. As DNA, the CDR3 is TGTTCACGGGGGAAAAGTCAGCCCCAGCATTTT. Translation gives CSRGKSQPQHF.